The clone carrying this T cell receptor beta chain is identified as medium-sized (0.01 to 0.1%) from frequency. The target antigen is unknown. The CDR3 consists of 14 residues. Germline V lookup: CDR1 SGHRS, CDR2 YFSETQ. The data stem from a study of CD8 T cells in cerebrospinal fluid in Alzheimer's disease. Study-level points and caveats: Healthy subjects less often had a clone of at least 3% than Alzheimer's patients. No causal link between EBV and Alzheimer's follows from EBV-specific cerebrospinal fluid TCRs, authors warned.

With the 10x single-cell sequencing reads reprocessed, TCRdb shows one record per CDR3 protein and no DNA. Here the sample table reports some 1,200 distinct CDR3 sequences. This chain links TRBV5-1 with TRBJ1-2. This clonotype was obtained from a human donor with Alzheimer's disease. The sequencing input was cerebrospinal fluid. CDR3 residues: CASSLGTANYGYTF.